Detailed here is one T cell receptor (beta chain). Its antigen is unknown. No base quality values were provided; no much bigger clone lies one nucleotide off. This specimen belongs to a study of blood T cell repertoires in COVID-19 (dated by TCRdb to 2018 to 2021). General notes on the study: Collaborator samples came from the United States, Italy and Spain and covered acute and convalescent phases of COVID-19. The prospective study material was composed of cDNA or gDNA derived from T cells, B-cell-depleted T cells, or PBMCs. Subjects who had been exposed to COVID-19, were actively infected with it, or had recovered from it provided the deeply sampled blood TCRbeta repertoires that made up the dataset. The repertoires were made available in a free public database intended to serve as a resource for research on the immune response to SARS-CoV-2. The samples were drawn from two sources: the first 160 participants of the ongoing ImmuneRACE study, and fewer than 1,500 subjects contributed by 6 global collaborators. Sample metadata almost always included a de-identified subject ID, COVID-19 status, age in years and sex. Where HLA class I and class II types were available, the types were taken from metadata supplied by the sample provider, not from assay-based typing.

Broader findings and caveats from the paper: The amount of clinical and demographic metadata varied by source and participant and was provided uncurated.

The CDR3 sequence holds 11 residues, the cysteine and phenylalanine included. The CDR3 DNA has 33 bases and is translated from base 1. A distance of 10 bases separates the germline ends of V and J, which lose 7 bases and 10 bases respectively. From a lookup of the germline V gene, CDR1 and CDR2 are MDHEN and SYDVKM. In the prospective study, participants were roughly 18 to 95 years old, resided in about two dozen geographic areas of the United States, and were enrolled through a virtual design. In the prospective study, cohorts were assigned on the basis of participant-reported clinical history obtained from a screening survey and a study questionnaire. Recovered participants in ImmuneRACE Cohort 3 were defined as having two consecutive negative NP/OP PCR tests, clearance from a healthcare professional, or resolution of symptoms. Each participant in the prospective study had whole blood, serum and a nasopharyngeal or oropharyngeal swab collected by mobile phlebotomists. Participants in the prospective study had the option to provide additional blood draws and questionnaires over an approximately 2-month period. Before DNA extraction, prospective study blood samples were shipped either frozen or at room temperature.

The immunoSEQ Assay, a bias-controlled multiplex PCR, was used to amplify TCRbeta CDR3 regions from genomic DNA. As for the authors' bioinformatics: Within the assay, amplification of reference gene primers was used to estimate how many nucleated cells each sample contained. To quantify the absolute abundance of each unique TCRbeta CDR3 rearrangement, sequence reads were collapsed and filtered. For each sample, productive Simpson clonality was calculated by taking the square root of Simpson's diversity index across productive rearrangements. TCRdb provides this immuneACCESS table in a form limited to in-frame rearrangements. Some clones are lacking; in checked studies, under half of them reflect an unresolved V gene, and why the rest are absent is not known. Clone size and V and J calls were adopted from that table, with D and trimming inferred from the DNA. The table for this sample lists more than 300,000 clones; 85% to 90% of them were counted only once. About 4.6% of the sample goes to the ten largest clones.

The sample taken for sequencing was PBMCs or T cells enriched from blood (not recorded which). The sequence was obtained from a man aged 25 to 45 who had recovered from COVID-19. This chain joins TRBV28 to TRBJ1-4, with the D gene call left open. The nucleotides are TGTGCCAGCAAAACAGACGGAAAACTGTTTTTT. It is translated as CASKTDGKLFF.